Listed here are 30 T cell receptor beta chains from one sample, sequenced in a study of response to subunit inactivated influenza vaccine. TCRdb re-called the RT-PCR reads with MiXCR, one entry per CDR3 protein. The repertoire consists of over 400,000 distinct CDR3 sequences, with about 10% occurring once and the leading ten covering over 9.5%. Source: PBMCs from blood, taken roughly 6 weeks after vaccination. These receptors came from a middle-aged man who received an inactivated influenza vaccine.

This clonotype was recorded at least ten times. The chain joins TRBV4-3 to TRBJ2-6; D may be TRBD1 (6 bases). This CDR3 comprises 19 residues. Germline CDR1 LGHNA, CDR2 YSLEER. Trimming removed 2 bases at V and 0 bases at J, with 17 bases between. The chain's CDR3 is CASSQWLGRGGSGANVLTF. CDR3 bases: TGCGCCAGCAGCCAATGGTTGGGCAGGGGTGGCTCTGGGGCCAACGTCCTGACTTTC.

DNA for the CDR3: TGTGCCAGCAGCCAAGTTAAGGCTACGGGGCAGTACTTC. Its translation: CASSQVKATGQYF. The chain recombines TRBV3-1 with TRBJ2-7; D is ambiguous. CDR3 length: 13 residues. The V and J ends lost 1 base and 9 bases respectively, with 13 bases between them. Germline V gene data show CDR1 as LGHDT and CDR2 as YNNKEL (reference sequence).

The CDR3 DNA follows: TGTGCCAGCAGTGGTTCCGGGACTAGCGAAAACAATGAGCAGTTCTTC. Translated: CASSGSGTSENNEQFF. This chain joins TRBV6-2 or TRBV6-3 and TRBJ2-1; 10 nucleotides align to TRBD2. The CDR3 has 16 residues. Germline V gene sequence: CDR1 MNHEY, CDR2 SVGEGT. V was clipped by 5 bases and J by 5 bases; unmatched bases: 9.

The CDR3 here is CASSLGAGLARNEQFF. The DNA for the CDR3 is TGTGCCAGCAGCTTAGGGGCGGGACTAGCCCGCAATGAGCAGTTCTTC. The chain couples TRBV11-2 to TRBJ2-1; 9 nucleotides agree with TRBD2. V shed 1 base and J 6 bases; nucleotides not matched to a gene: 7. The CDR3 has 16 residues. Germline CDR1 is SGHAT and CDR2 is FQNNGV.

This clonotype was seen only a few times. The CDR3 is CSVSNSLSEQFF. Here the CDR3 DNA reads TGCAGTGTCTCGAACTCCCTAAGTGAGCAGTTCTTC. The J gene is TRBJ2-1, the V gene TRBV20-1; D remains unclear. V shed 7 bases and J shed 9 bases, with 16 bases lying between them. Germline V CDR1 and CDR2: DFQATT, SNEGSKA (reference sequence). This CDR3 contains 12 residues.

The chain couples TRBV10-2 to TRBJ2-5; D unresolved. The CDR3 runs to 14 residues. The germline V gene has CDR1 WSHSY and CDR2 SAAADI. V was cut by 3 bases and J by 1 base, with 9 bases left in between. Here the CDR3 reads CASSDVGLQETQYF. The CDR3 nucleotides read TGCGCCAGCAGTGACGTTGGGCTCCAAGAGACCCAGTACTTC.

Ten or more counts support this clonotype. This chain connects TRBV7-2 to TRBJ2-3, with a tentative D call TRBD1 (6 bases). This CDR3 contains 12 residues. Germline lookup yields CDR1 SGHTA and CDR2 FQGNSA. V lost 6 bases and J lost 14, with 18 bases in between. CDR3: CASRKNQGHRYF. CDR3 DNA: TGTGCCAGCAGAAAAAACCAGGGGCACCGGTATTTT.

This clonotype was picked up a small number of times. The rearrangement uses TRBV4-3 and TRBJ2-3; TRBD2 agrees at 8 bases. The germline V gene encodes CDR1 LGHNA and CDR2 YSLEER. The CDR3 is 16 amino acids. V gave up 1 base and J gave up 5 bases; unmatched junction bases: 8. The CDR3 bases are TGCGCCAGCAGCCAAGTCACGGGGGGGCTTGGAGATACGCAGTATTTT. Protein sequence: CASSQVTGGLGDTQYF.

The V gene is TRBV12-3 or TRBV12-4, the J gene TRBJ2-7; TRBD2 matches 13 bases. J was trimmed by 4 bases and V by 6 bases; bases with no gene match: 6. CDR3 length equals 15 residues. CDR3 DNA sequence: TGTGCCAGCAGCCGGACTAGCGGGGGCCAGTACGAGCAGTACTTC. Translation: CASSRTSGGQYEQYF.

The gene calls are TRBV5-1 and TRBJ1-2, with D perhaps matching TRBD1 (5 bases). Germline CDR1 reads SGHRS; CDR2 reads YFSETQ. The CDR3 extends over 14 amino acids. Trimming shortened V by 0 bases and J by 2 bases, and 8 bases separated the two germline ends. CDR3 coding DNA: TGCGCCAGCAGCTTGGCCGAGGGGAACTATGGCTACACCTTC. Its translation is CASSLAEGNYGYTF.

This clonotype was counted at least ten times. The chain joins TRBV27 to TRBJ1-5, with a possible D match to TRBD1 (5 bases). The CDR3 is made up of 15 amino acids. Germline-derived CDR1 and CDR2 are MNHEY and SMNVEV (reference sequence). V shed 11 bases and J shed 9 bases, with 26 bases lying between them. CDR3 sequence (DNA): TGTGCCTACGGGGTCCGATGCAGGGATAGGCGGCCCCAGCATTTT. Its translation is CAYGVRCRDRRPQHF.

This clonotype was detected ten times or more. This chain links TRBV7-2 with TRBJ1-6, with no clear D. The CDR3 totals 14 residues. Trimming took off 1 base at V and 7 bases at J, with 8 bases between the two ends. CDR1 SGHTA and CDR2 FQGNSA come from the germline V gene. The CDR3 DNA reads TGTGCCAGCAGCTTAGGGACCGAAAATTCACCCCTCCACTTT. Its translation is CASSLGTENSPLHF.

The chain is built from TRBV20-1 and TRBJ1-5; no reliable D call. CDR1 and CDR2 (germline): DFQATT, SNEGSKA (reference sequence). V dropped 8 bases and J dropped 3 bases, with 14 bases sitting between them. The CDR3 is 13 amino acids. Here the CDR3 DNA reads TGCAGTACAGCAACCGGGCTCAATCAGCCCCAGCATTTT. Protein product: CSTATGLNQPQHF.

In its sample, this clonotype was seen many times. V usage is TRBV20-1 and J usage is TRBJ2-5; TRBD1 is a possible D gene (5 bases). V lost 0 bases to trimming and J lost 5 bases, with 13 bases between them. This CDR3 contains 14 residues. Germline CDR1 DFQATT, CDR2 SNEGSKA (reference sequence). The CDR3 region has the DNA TGCAGTGCTAGAGATCATGCAGGGCGGGAGACCCAGTACTTC. Translation gives CSARDHAGRETQYF.

This clonotype was detected many times. V usage is TRBV12-5 and J usage is TRBJ2-3; D ambiguous. Germline CDR1 reads LGHNT; CDR2 reads FRNRAP. Trimming took off 1 base at V and 2 bases at J, with 1 base between the two ends. This CDR3 has 12 amino acids. CDR3 in amino acids: CASGLDTDTQYF. CDR3 nucleotides: TGTGCTAGTGGTTTGGACACAGATACGCAGTATTTT.

V and J are TRBV7-9 and TRBJ1-4; a weak D match, TRBD1 (5 bases). This CDR3 region has 17 residues. Trimming left V 4 bases short and J 4 bases short, with 19 bases between. Germline CDR1 SEHNR, CDR2 FQNEAQ (reference sequence). The CDR3 nucleotides read TGTGCCAGCAGCTACCCCGGGGCCCCTGCAAGTAATGAAAAACTGTTTTTT. Protein product: CASSYPGAPASNEKLFF.

This clonotype turned up a few times. The gene calls are TRBV10-3 and TRBJ1-4, with TRBD1 matching over 8 bases. Germline V gives CDR1 ENHRY, CDR2 SYGVKD. J gave up 8 bases and V 3 bases, and 5 bases lay outside the gene matches. The CDR3 length is 14 residues. Here the CDR3 reads CAISDTGGQEKLFF. CDR3 in DNA: TGTGCCATCAGTGACACAGGGGGGCAGGAAAAACTGTTTTTT.

This clonotype has a handful of counts. V is TRBV18 and J is TRBJ2-7, with a weak D call TRBD1 (6 bases). V shed 3 bases and J shed 6 bases, with 18 bases lying between them. The CDR3 runs 15 residues. Germline V CDR1 and CDR2: KGHSH, LQKENI. The CDR3 nucleotides read TGTGCCAGCTCACCGACGCAGACTACAGGGTTCGAGCAGTACTTC. Translation: CASSPTQTTGFEQYF.

There are a few counts of this clonotype. This chain connects TRBV10-3 to TRBJ2-2; 12 bases fit TRBD2. The CDR3 loop spans 16 amino acids. Germline lookup yields CDR1 ENHRY and CDR2 SYGVKD. Trimming at V came to 6 bases and at J to 3 bases, leaving 5 bases not matched to a gene. This chain's CDR3 is CAISMTSGGHTGELFF. CDR3 DNA: TGTGCCATCAGCATGACTAGCGGGGGACACACCGGGGAGCTGTTTTTT.

The chain employs TRBV24-1 and TRBJ1-5; 8 bases line up with TRBD1. Germline trimming cut 6 bases from V and 3 bases from J; bases unmatched to any gene: 3. Germline V gene data show CDR1 as KGHDR and CDR2 as SFDVKD. The CDR3 extends over 14 amino acids. CDR3 coding DNA: TGTGCCACCAGTCCAGGGGGCATCAATCAGCCCCAGCATTTT. It is translated as CATSPGGINQPQHF.

CDR3 sequence reads: CASSEFSRDISNEQFF. As DNA, the CDR3 is TGTGCCAGCAGTGAATTTTCCCGGGACATTTCCAATGAGCAGTTCTTC. This sequence joins TRBV2 and TRBJ2-1; D perhaps matches TRBD1 (6 bases). This CDR3 spans 16 amino acids. Per the germline V gene, CDR1 is SNHLY and CDR2 is FYNNEI. Trimming took off 2 bases at V and 6 bases at J, with 17 bases between the two ends. Full variable domain (outside the CDR3, taken from reference TRBV2 and TRBJ2-1): EPEVTQTPSHQVTQMGQEVILRCVPISNHLYFYWYRQILGQKVEFLVSFYNNEISEKSEIFDDQFSVERPDGSNFTLKIRSTKLEDSAMYFCASSEFSRDISNEQFFGPGTRLTVL.

The rearrangement joins TRBV7-2 to TRBJ2-2; a possible D gene is TRBD1 (5 bases). The ends were cut back, 4 bases at V and 6 bases at J, with 15 bases in the middle. From germline, CDR1 is SGHTA and CDR2 FQGNSA. The CDR3 runs 15 residues. CDR3 in amino acids: CASSSSNLGAGELFF. The CDR3 region has the DNA TGTGCCAGCAGCTCGAGTAACCTAGGGGCCGGGGAGCTGTTTTTT.

This clonotype has a handful of counts. The V call is TRBV12-3 or TRBV12-4, the J call TRBJ2-5; weak D call: TRBD2 (7 bases). The V gene lost 3 bases and the J gene lost 5 bases, with 16 bases spanning the gap. This CDR3 spans 15 amino acids. For the CDR3, the DNA is TGTGCCAGCAGTTTCGTCAATGGGGGGGCGGAGACCCAGTACTTC. Translated: CASSFVNGGAETQYF.

This clonotype was observed a few times. The chain has TRBV15 and TRBJ2-3; 7 bases match TRBD2. Losses at the gene ends were 3 bases for V and 1 base for J; bases not matched to a gene: 4. The germline V gene encodes CDR1 LNHNV and CDR2 YYDKDF (reference sequence). This CDR3 has 15 amino acids. CDR3 sequence (DNA): TGTGCCACCAGCAGGGGCGGGAGTCGCACAGATACGCAGTATTTT. Translation: CATSRGGSRTDTQYF.

This clonotype was picked up a small number of times. The rearrangement joins TRBV7-2 to TRBJ2-3; TRBD2 matches 7 bases. From germline, CDR1 is SGHTA and CDR2 FQGNSA. This CDR3 comprises 14 residues. V dropped 4 bases and J dropped 2; count of bases not matched to a gene: 3. The CDR3 is CASSSGTTTDTQYF. The CDR3 DNA reads TGTGCCAGCAGCTCGGGGACTACCACAGATACGCAGTATTTT. The full variable domain, its missing parts supplied by reference TRBV7-2 and TRBJ2-3, is GAGVSQSPSNKVTEKGKDVELRCDPISGHTALYWYRQSLGQGLEFLIYFQGNSAPDKSGLPSDRFSAERTGGSVSTLTIQRTQQEDSAVYLCASSSGTTTDTQYFGPGTRLTVL.

This clonotype was recorded many times. The genes are TRBV12-3 or TRBV12-4 and TRBJ2-7; D might be TRBD1 or TRBD2, each matching 5 bases. The V gene lost 5 bases and the J gene lost 1 base, with 12 bases spanning the gap. The CDR3 spans 14 residues. CDR3 loop: CASSPLEGSYEQYF. The DNA for the CDR3 is TGTGCCAGCAGTCCGCTAGAGGGGTCCTACGAGCAGTACTTC.

This clonotype was seen a handful of times. Given a much more abundant clone one base away, this may be a read error. The rearrangement links TRBV6-1 to TRBJ2-2; D is ambiguous. V lost 5 bases, J lost 0 bases, and 4 bases lay in between. CDR3 size: 13 residues. CDR1 is MNHNS and CDR2 is SASEGT in the germline V gene. The CDR3 DNA follows: TGTGCCAGCAGTATGACGAACACCGGGGAGCTGTTTTTT. It translates to CASSMTNTGELFF.

The chain employs TRBV5-1 and TRBJ2-2; 7 bases align to TRBD2. The CDR3 totals 14 residues. Losses at the gene ends were 5 bases for V and 5 bases for J; bases not matched to a gene: 6. Germline V gene data show CDR1 as SGHRS and CDR2 as YFSETQ. As DNA, the CDR3 is TGCGCCAGCAGATGGGGACTAACTACCGGGGAGCTGTTTTTT. It encodes CASRWGLTTGELFF.

The table lists this clonotype with many counts. The chain has TRBV12-3 or TRBV12-4 and TRBJ1-6; 10 positions match TRBD1. The trim removed 3 bases at V and 9 bases at J, leaving 2 bases unmatched. The CDR3 consists of 14 residues. The CDR3, as DNA: TGTGCCAGCAGTTTGGGGACAGGGGCTTCACCCCTCCACTTT. Translating it yields CASSLGTGASPLHF.

This clonotype was observed a handful of times. The chain has TRBV2 and TRBJ2-7; D uncertain. V was shortened by 3 bases and J by 5 bases, with 14 bases between the two germline ends. This CDR3 spans 14 amino acids. Germline V lookup: CDR1 SNHLY, CDR2 FYNNEI. The CDR3 loop reads CASSDNLPIDEQYF. CDR3 bases: TGTGCCAGCAGTGACAATCTGCCTATAGACGAGCAGTACTTC.